The clone carrying this T cell receptor (beta chain) was seen only a few times. No antigen is known for it. Unique molecular identifiers tagged the TCRbeta library. Via MiXCR, TCRdb re-called the PCR reads, giving one row per CDR3 protein. This table has around 500,000 distinct CDR3 sequences, 23% appearing once. This sample is part of a study of T-cell reconstitution after alpha-beta-depleted transplantation in children. Findings of the study overall: Fresh T-cell production supplied most of the T-cell counts and diversity seen one year after transplant. It was surviving recipient T cells and thymic progenitors that gave some patients high TCRbeta diversity at day 60. By about two months after transplant, alpha-beta T cells reportedly arose from several hundred graft clones that had expanded.

Per germline, CDR1 SGHKS and CDR2 YYEKEE (reference sequence). The germline V and J ends were trimmed by 4 bases and 1 base, with 15 bases remaining between them. The CDR3 loop spans 15 amino acids. The sequencing used PBMCs, mostly from graft donor cells, collected 360 days after TCRalphabeta/CD19-depleted stem cell transplant. This TCR was recovered from a boy younger than two who had a stem cell transplant for acute myeloid leukemia, so the T cells may come from the graft donor. The chain employs TRBV5-5 and TRBJ2-7; D ambiguous. The CDR3 DNA reads as TGTGCCAGCAGCCATGGAGCGATATATTCCTACGAGCAGTACGTC. Translated, it gives CASSHGAIYSYEQYV.